The 31 T cell receptor beta chains below all came from one sample that was sequenced in a study of CD8 T cells in Susac syndrome. cDNA came from approximately 0.5 to 1 ug RNA primed by random hexamers. TCRdb used MiXCR to reprocess the immunoSEQ multiplex PCR reads, holding one entry per CDR3 protein. The profile covers 200,000 to 250,000 distinct CDR3 sequences, with 95% appearing a single time and 0.08% to 0.095% taken by the ten largest. Sequences were obtained from CD4+ T cells from PBMCs. The receptors derive from a human donor with multiple sclerosis.

The chain employs TRBV29-1 and TRBJ2-1, with 10 bases identical to TRBD2. There are 13 residues in the CDR3. CDR1 is SQVTM and CDR2 is ANQGSEA in the germline V gene. J was trimmed by 7 bases and V by 4 bases; bases with no gene match: 4. The DNA of the CDR3 is TGCAGCGTTGTCGGGACTAGCGTTAATGAGCAGTTCTTC. Protein product: CSVVGTSVNEQFF.

This rearrangement joins TRBV29-1 to TRBJ2-3, with 8 bases identical to TRBD2. This CDR3 is built from 15 residues. V shed 6 bases and J 2 bases; nucleotides not matched to a gene: 10. Germline V gene data show CDR1 as SQVTM and CDR2 as ANQGSEA. CDR3 amino acids: CSVLIPAGATDTQYF. CDR3 in DNA: TGCAGCGTCTTAATCCCAGCGGGGGCCACAGATACGCAGTATTTT.

The rearrangement uses TRBV24-1 and TRBJ2-1; D not certain. Germline lookup yields CDR1 KGHDR and CDR2 SFDVKD. V lost 3 bases, J lost 9 bases, and 11 bases lay in between. The CDR3 is 13 residues long. This chain's CDR3 is CATSDGRTSEQFF. CDR3 bases: TGTGCCACCAGTGATGGCCGTACAAGTGAGCAGTTCTTC.

Only a few counts were recorded for this clonotype. The chain recombines TRBV2 with TRBJ2-7; D is uncertain. Germline lookup yields CDR1 SNHLY and CDR2 FYNNEI. The CDR3 runs 11 residues. V lost 7 bases and J lost 4, with 8 bases in between. The CDR3 reads CASTLGYEQYF. The DNA of the CDR3 is TGTGCCAGCACCCTGGGGTACGAGCAGTACTTC. The full variable domain, with the rest looked up from reference TRBV2 and TRBJ2-7, is EPEVTQTPSHQVTQMGQEVILRCVPISNHLYFYWYRQILGQKVEFLVSFYNNEISEKSEIFDDQFSVERPDGSNFTLKIRSTKLEDSAMYFCASTLGYEQYFGPGTRLTVT.

The chain combines TRBV30 with TRBJ1-2; TRBD1 agrees at 7 bases. The germline V gene has CDR1 GTSNPN and CDR2 SVGIG (reference sequence). The CDR3 totals 13 residues. The junction had 4 bases not matched to a gene; V was cut back by 3 bases and J by 3 bases. This CDR3 reads CAWRRDRDYGYTF. CDR3 in DNA: TGTGCCTGGAGACGGGACAGAGACTATGGCTACACCTTC.

The rearrangement joins TRBV11-2 to TRBJ1-1, with 7 bases that match TRBD1. Germline V gene sequence: CDR1 SGHAT, CDR2 FQNNGV. Trimming cost V 5 bases and J 0 bases; bases outside gene matches: 9. The CDR3 runs 16 residues. Here the CDR3 reads CASSRTSGTVNTEAFF. The CDR3 DNA follows: TGTGCCAGCAGCCGAACCTCCGGGACAGTGAACACTGAAGCTTTCTTT.

The chain links TRBV25-1 to TRBJ2-6, with TRBD1 matching 10 bases. Trimming removed 4 bases from V and 0 bases from J; junction bases left unmatched: 6. Germline V gene data show CDR1 as MGHDK and CDR2 as SYGVNS. The length of the CDR3 is 18 residues. The CDR3 coding sequence is TGTGCCAGCAGTGCCCGACAGGGGGCGAGCTCTGGGGCCAACGTCCTGACTTTC. It codes for CASSARQGASSGANVLTF.

This clonotype appeared a single time. The chain is built from TRBV11-2 and TRBJ2-2; a weak D match, TRBD2 (6 bases). V shed 1 base and J shed 4 bases, with 13 bases lying between them. This CDR3 is built from 16 residues. Germline CDR1 and CDR2: SGHAT and FQNNGV. The CDR3 bases are TGTGCCAGCAGCTTAGTTCTAGCGCCTGGCACCGGGGAGCTGTTTTTT. This gives the protein CASSLVLAPGTGELFF.

This chain joins TRBV20-1 and TRBJ2-5; D may be TRBD2 (5 bases). The CDR3 runs to 12 residues. The germline V gene encodes CDR1 DFQATT and CDR2 SNEGSKA (reference sequence). V lost 4 bases and J lost 6, with 12 bases in between. This CDR3 reads CSANGDVQTQYF. The CDR3 nucleotides read TGCAGTGCTAACGGGGATGTGCAGACCCAGTACTTC.

The V gene is TRBV12-3 or TRBV12-4, the J gene TRBJ2-7; the match to TRBD2 covers 12 bases. The ends lost 7 bases at V and 2 bases at J; junction bases unmatched: 6. This CDR3 region has 15 residues. As DNA, the CDR3 is TGTGCCAGCAACCTGGGACTAGCGGGTCCCTACGAGCAGTACTTC. Translation: CASNLGLAGPYEQYF.

The chain uses TRBV10-2 and TRBJ2-3; no clear D gene. This CDR3 has 14 residues. Germline lookup yields CDR1 WSHSY and CDR2 SAAADI. V lost 0 bases, J lost 6 bases, and 10 bases lay in between. This chain's CDR3 is CASSESGLGDTQYF. In DNA form, the CDR3 reads TGCGCCAGCAGTGAGTCAGGGCTTGGGGATACGCAGTATTTT.

The chain has TRBV15 and TRBJ2-7; tentatively, D is TRBD2 (6 bases). The CDR3 spans 13 residues. The ends were cut back, 10 bases at V and 2 bases at J, with 15 bases in the middle. Germline V lookup: CDR1 LNHNV, CDR2 YYDKDF (reference sequence). CDR3: CASSGGTAYEQYF. The CDR3 bases are TGTGCCAGCTCTGGAGGGACGGCCTACGAGCAGTACTTC.

The V gene is TRBV20-1, the J gene TRBJ2-1, with 8 bases fitting TRBD1. Germline V lookup: CDR1 DFQATT, CDR2 SNEGSKA (reference sequence). The junction had 8 bases not matched to a gene; V was cut back by 5 bases and J by 8 bases. This CDR3 spans 13 amino acids. The CDR3 sequence: CSAGGQAGYEQFF. CDR3 DNA: TGCAGTGCTGGGGGACAGGCTGGGTATGAGCAGTTCTTC.

This chain joins TRBV5-6 and TRBJ1-2, with 9 bases fitting TRBD1. This CDR3 has 13 amino acids. Germline V lookup: CDR1 SGHDT, CDR2 YYEEEE. V was clipped by 7 bases and J by 14 bases; unmatched bases: 15. CDR3: CASSRTGDNYATF. CDR3 bases: TGTGCCAGCTCCCGGACAGGGGATAATTATGCTACCTTC. The variable domain in full, completed from reference TRBV5-6 and TRBJ1-2, reads DAGVTQSPTHLIKTRGQQVTLRCSPKSGHDTVSWYQQALGQGPQFIFQYYEEEERQRGNFPDRFSGHQFPNYSSELNVNALLLGDSALYLCASSRTGDNYATFGSGTRLTVV.

This clonotype occurred once. This chain links TRBV29-1 with TRBJ2-7; D is perhaps TRBD2 (5 bases). CDR1 is SQVTM, CDR2 ANQGSEA, per germline. The CDR3 length is 11 residues. DNA for the CDR3: TGCTCCGCGGGCACGACCGACGAGCAGTACTTC. Its protein is CSAGTTDEQYF.

The V gene is TRBV29-1, the J gene TRBJ2-1; D is perhaps TRBD2 (5 bases). This CDR3 has 14 residues. V was shortened by 7 bases and J by 1 base, with 14 bases between the two germline ends. From germline, CDR1 is SQVTM and CDR2 ANQGSEA. The CDR3 loop reads CSAQRRVSYNEQFF. The DNA for the CDR3 is TGCAGCGCGCAGAGGCGGGTTTCCTACAATGAGCAGTTCTTC.

The chain carries TRBV11-2 and TRBJ1-1; no reliable D call. Trimming cost V 1 base and J 6 bases, with 3 bases left between them. The CDR3 consists of 11 residues. Looked up from germline, CDR1 is SGHAT and CDR2 is FQNNGV. This CDR3 reads CASSLGAEAFF. CDR3 sequence (DNA): TGTGCCAGCAGCTTAGGTGCTGAAGCTTTCTTT.

The chain links TRBV20-1 to TRBJ2-2, with TRBD2 as a possible D gene (6 bases). Trimming took 0 bases from V and 4 from J, leaving 9 bases between them. The CDR3 runs to 14 residues. Germline V CDR1 and CDR2: DFQATT, SNEGSKA (reference sequence). The CDR3 loop is CSARERGATGELFF. The DNA for the CDR3 is TGCAGTGCTAGAGAGCGGGGAGCCACCGGGGAGCTGTTTTTT.

This chain connects TRBV29-1 to TRBJ1-2; D is possibly TRBD1 (6 bases). CDR3 length: 14 residues. From germline, CDR1 is SQVTM and CDR2 ANQGSEA. V gave up 4 bases and J gave up 7 bases, with 19 bases separating them. The CDR3 DNA sequence: TGCAGCGTTGTAAGGGCGGGGGGCGGCTCTGGCTACACCTTC. This encodes CSVVRAGGGSGYTF. Drawing the rest from reference TRBV29-1 and TRBJ1-2, the complete variable domain is SAVISQKPSRDICQRGTSLTIQCQVDSQVTMMFWYRQQPGQSLTLIATANQGSEATYESGFVIDKFPISRPNLTFSTLTVSNMSPEDSSIYLCSVVRAGGGSGYTFGSGTRLTVV.

The chain employs TRBV7-2 and TRBJ1-2, with D possibly matching TRBD1 (5 bases). Per the germline V gene, CDR1 is SGHTA and CDR2 is FQGNSA. Trimming removed 5 bases at V and 2 bases at J, with 12 bases between. The CDR3 has 14 residues. CDR3 DNA sequence: TGTGCCAGCAGCCCCCCCCAGGGCAACTATGGCTACACCTTC. It translates to CASSPPQGNYGYTF.

This clonotype was seen just once. The genes are TRBV29-1 and TRBJ2-3; possibly TRBD1 or TRBD2 for D (6 bases each). The V end was cut by 4 bases, the J end by 0 bases, with 17 bases between. The CDR3 is 16 amino acids. Germline CDR1 SQVTM, CDR2 ANQGSEA. The CDR3 DNA follows: TGCAGCGTTGTAGGCTCTACGGGGGCCAGCACAGATACGCAGTATTTT. This encodes CSVVGSTGASTDTQYF.

The chain recombines TRBV12-3 or TRBV12-4 with TRBJ2-6; D unresolved. Trimming took off 7 bases at V and 0 bases at J, with 10 bases between the two ends. The CDR3 loop spans 15 amino acids. This CDR3 reads CASNYAHSGANVLTF. CDR3 sequence (DNA): TGTGCCAGCAACTATGCCCACTCTGGGGCCAACGTCCTGACTTTC.

The chain is built from TRBV24-1 and TRBJ2-1, with D perhaps TRBD2 (5 bases). Germline CDR1 is KGHDR and CDR2 is SFDVKD. CDR3 size: 12 residues. Trimming took 3 bases from V and 12 from J, leaving 11 bases between them. Here the CDR3 reads CATSDGLAVQFF. CDR3 DNA: TGTGCCACCAGTGATGGCCTAGCCGTGCAGTTCTTC.

The chain recombines TRBV6-2 or TRBV6-3 with TRBJ2-5; D remains unclear. V was clipped by 3 bases and J by 5 bases, with 16 bases between them. Germline assignment: CDR1 MNHEY and CDR2 SVGEGT. The CDR3 extends over 15 amino acids. In DNA form, the CDR3 reads TGTGCCAGCAGTTATTCCCGCGGTGCTCGGGAGACCCAGTACTTC. It codes for CASSYSRGARETQYF.

This rearrangement joins TRBV9 to TRBJ1-5; D gene uncertain. The CDR3 loop spans 14 amino acids. Germline assignment: CDR1 SGDLS and CDR2 YYNGEE. The V gene lost 2 bases and the J gene lost 3 bases, with 9 bases spanning the gap. CDR3 coding DNA: TGTGCCAGCAGCGTCACGGATAACAATCAGCCCCAGCATTTT. Residues: CASSVTDNNQPQHF.

The chain carries TRBV2 and TRBJ2-5, with no clear D. CDR3 length: 13 residues. V was cut by 3 bases and J by 5 bases, with 10 bases left in between. CDR1 is SNHLY, CDR2 FYNNEI, per germline. In nucleotides, the CDR3 is TGTGCCAGCAGTGACAACTTCCGTGAGACCCAGTACTTC. Its protein is CASSDNFRETQYF.

The chain combines TRBV19 with TRBJ2-7; possibly TRBD2 for D (5 bases). Germline V gene data show CDR1 as LNHDA and CDR2 as SQIVND (reference sequence). The CDR3 extends over 14 amino acids. Trimming pared 6 bases from V and 0 bases from J, leaving 12 bases between. The CDR3 loop is CASRRALSSYEQYF. Written as DNA, the CDR3 is TGTGCCAGTAGGCGGGCTCTGAGCTCCTACGAGCAGTACTTC. The variable domain in full, completed from reference TRBV19 and TRBJ2-7, reads DGGITQSPKYLFRKEGQNVTLSCEQNLNHDAMYWYRQDPGQGLRLIYYSQIVNDFQKGDIAEGYSVSREKKESFPLTVTSAQKNPTAFYLCASRRALSSYEQYFGPGTRLTVT.

This clonotype was seen a single time. The chain combines TRBV25-1 with TRBJ2-1, with unresolved D. The V and J ends lost 2 bases and 8 bases respectively, with 7 bases between them. Germline CDR1 MGHDK, CDR2 SYGVNS. The CDR3 loop spans 12 amino acids. The CDR3 DNA is TGTGCCAGCAGTGAACCCCCGGATGAGCAGTTCTTC. The encoded protein is CASSEPPDEQFF.

This rearrangement joins TRBV27 to TRBJ2-1, with D hard to call. Trimming cost V 7 bases and J 12 bases, with 19 bases left between them. Germline V gene data show CDR1 as MNHEY and CDR2 as SMNVEV (reference sequence). This CDR3 is built from 13 residues. CDR3 nucleotides: TGTGCCAGCACCGACGACCCGGCCCGGAGGCAGTTCTTC. Its translation is CASTDDPARRQFF.

The chain joins TRBV21-1 to TRBJ2-1; TRBD1 was called by the table and not checked on the DNA. TRBV21-1 is termed a pseudogene. This CDR3 has 13 amino acids. CDR3 loop: CASRFCPYNEQFF. CDR3 bases: TGTGCCAGCAGGTTCTGTCCCTACAATGAGCAGTTCTTC.

The rearrangement uses TRBV7-8 and TRBJ1-5, with 8 bases matching TRBD1. Losses at the gene ends were 4 bases for V and 0 bases for J; bases not matched to a gene: 2. Germline CDR1 reads SGHVS; CDR2 reads FQNEAQ. The CDR3 is 15 amino acids. CDR3 protein: CASSWTGFSNQPQHF. In DNA, the CDR3 is TGTGCCAGCAGCTGGACAGGGTTTAGCAATCAGCCCCAGCATTTT.